This passage covers 23 T cell receptor beta chains from one sample sequenced in a study of CD8 T cells in Susac syndrome. An input of roughly 0.5 to 1 ug of RNA was subjected to reverse transcription using random hexamers. TCRdb recomputed calls from the immunoSEQ multiplex PCR reads with MiXCR, one row per CDR3 protein. The repertoire holds 100,000 or so distinct CDR3 sequences, with 95% as singletons. What was sequenced was CD8+ T cells from PBMCs. The receptor source for this set is a human donor with Susac syndrome.

The genes are TRBV20-1 and TRBJ1-2; 10 bases align to TRBD1. Germline CDR1 DFQATT, CDR2 SNEGSKA (reference sequence). The J segment lost 3 bases and the V segment lost 3 bases, leaving 4 bases of the junction unmatched. The CDR3 covers 14 residues. CDR3 nucleotide sequence: TGCAGTGCTAGGAGGGACAGGGGTGACTATGGCTACACCTTC. This gives the protein CSARRDRGDYGYTF.

This clonotype has just one count. This chain connects TRBV20-1 to TRBJ2-3; 8 bases line up with TRBD2. Germline V gives CDR1 DFQATT, CDR2 SNEGSKA (reference sequence). J gave up 1 base and V 1 base, and 4 bases lay outside the gene matches. This CDR3 is built from 15 residues. CDR3 protein: CSARVTTSGTDTQYF. For the CDR3, the DNA is TGCAGTGCTAGAGTGACGACTAGCGGCACAGATACGCAGTATTTT.

The CDR3 region is CASSLGEEQFF. CDR3 nucleotides: TGTGCCAGCAGCTTAGGTGAGGAGCAGTTCTTC. The J gene is TRBJ2-1, the V gene TRBV7-9; D is undetermined. The V gene's germline CDR1 is SEHNR and CDR2 FQNEAQ (reference sequence). This CDR3 is built from 11 residues. V lost 1 base and J 10 bases, leaving 5 bases between the germline ends.

This clonotype was seen a single time. This chain links TRBV28 with TRBJ2-1; 11 positions agree with TRBD2. Germline V gene lookup returns CDR1 MDHEN and CDR2 SYDVKM. This CDR3 is built from 15 residues. The trim removed 5 bases at V and 9 bases at J, leaving 9 bases unmatched. The CDR3: CASSRVAGGPGEQFF. Written as DNA, the CDR3 is TGTGCCAGCAGTCGGGTAGCGGGAGGGCCCGGTGAGCAGTTCTTC.

The chain employs TRBV15 and TRBJ2-1; 11 positions match TRBD1. This CDR3 is 13 amino acids long. J lost 10 bases, V lost 3 bases, and 2 bases had no gene match. The germline V gene has CDR1 LNHNV and CDR2 YYDKDF (reference sequence). In nucleotides, the CDR3 is TGTGCCACCAGCAGGGGGACAGGGGGGGAGCAGTTCTTC. It encodes CATSRGTGGEQFF.

The gene calls are TRBV29-1 and TRBJ1-3, with D possibly being TRBD1 (5 bases). The V end lost 3 bases, the J end lost 0 bases, and 9 bases lay between the germline ends. Germline CDR1 reads SQVTM; CDR2 reads ANQGSEA. The CDR3 is 14 amino acids. CDR3 sequence: CSVDGAFSGNTIYF. In nucleotides, the CDR3 is TGCAGCGTTGATGGGGCCTTCTCTGGAAACACCATATATTTT.

This chain links TRBV3-1 with TRBJ1-5; the D is unclear. V lost 4 bases to trimming and J lost 0 bases, with 7 bases between them. The CDR3 is made up of 14 amino acids. Germline CDR1 reads LGHDT; CDR2 reads YNNKEL (reference sequence). The CDR3 region is CASSPWDSNQPQHF. Written as DNA, the CDR3 is TGTGCCAGCAGCCCTTGGGATAGCAATCAGCCCCAGCATTTT.

The rearrangement links TRBV20-1 to TRBJ2-7; the D is unclear. Germline CDR1 reads DFQATT; CDR2 reads SNEGSKA (reference sequence). With 3 bases removed from V and 3 bases from J, the gap between germline ends came to 6 bases. The CDR3 spans 11 residues. The CDR3 spells CSASLVYEQYF. As DNA, the CDR3 is TGCAGTGCTAGTCTTGTCTACGAGCAGTACTTC.

This chain connects TRBV6-5 to TRBJ2-1; D might be TRBD1 or TRBD2, each matching 6 bases. Between the trimmed V and J ends, which lost 2 bases and 7 bases, there was a span of 12 bases. This CDR3 is 14 amino acids long. Germline loops: CDR1 MNHEY, CDR2 SVGAGI. In nucleotides, the CDR3 is TGTGCCAGCAGTTACGGTCGAGGGGGGAATGAGCAGTTCTTC. Amino acids: CASSYGRGGNEQFF.

The chain has TRBV5-1 and TRBJ2-2; no firm D call. The CDR3 consists of 15 residues. V was pared by 2 bases and J by 0 bases, with 8 bases between. The V gene's germline CDR1 is SGHRS and CDR2 YFSETQ. The CDR3 protein is CASSFLGPNTGELFF. The CDR3, as DNA: TGCGCCAGCAGCTTCCTCGGCCCGAACACCGGGGAGCTGTTTTTT.

V is TRBV4-1 and J is TRBJ2-5; tentative D call: TRBD2 (5 bases). CDR1 is MGHRA and CDR2 is YSYEKL in the germline V gene. The CDR3 length is 14 residues. V lost 0 bases, J lost 7 bases, and 12 bases lay in between. CDR3 DNA sequence: TGCGCCAGCAGCCAAGATCTGAGGGCTGGGACCCAGTACTTC. It encodes CASSQDLRAGTQYF.

CDR3 DNA sequence: TGTGCCACCAAGGATGACACCGGGGAGCTGTTTTTT. Protein product: CATKDDTGELFF. This sequence joins TRBV24-1 and TRBJ2-2; no definite D call. The V end was cut by 8 bases, the J end by 3 bases, with 6 bases between. This CDR3 comprises 12 residues. Per the germline V gene, CDR1 is KGHDR and CDR2 is SFDVKD.

The chain has TRBV3-1 and TRBJ2-6; D gene uncertain. Trimming removed 2 bases at V and 0 bases at J, with 5 bases between. The CDR3 is 15 amino acids. Germline V gene sequence: CDR1 LGHDT, CDR2 YNNKEL (reference sequence). CDR3 loop: CASSQSYSGANVLTF. The CDR3 DNA is TGTGCCAGCAGCCAATCATACTCTGGGGCCAACGTCCTGACTTTC.

The chain recombines TRBV20-1 with TRBJ1-4, with 9 bases fitting TRBD1. V trimming: 7 bases; J trimming: 6 bases; junction bases outside the gene matches: 6. Germline assignment: CDR1 DFQATT and CDR2 SNEGSKA (reference sequence). The CDR3 is 13 amino acids. Here the CDR3 reads CSGIRTGDEKLFF. DNA for the CDR3: TGCAGTGGCATTAGGACAGGGGATGAAAAACTGTTTTTT.

This chain links TRBV7-9 with TRBJ2-7, with a possible D match to TRBD1 (6 bases). CDR1 is SEHNR, CDR2 FQNEAQ, per germline (reference sequence). Trimming stripped 1 base from V and 7 bases from J, with 14 bases between. The CDR3 has 14 amino acids. CDR3 sequence: CASSLDGQRGEQYF. The CDR3 nucleotides read TGTGCCAGCAGCTTAGACGGACAGCGTGGGGAGCAGTACTTC.

The genes are TRBV14 and TRBJ2-5; TRBD2 matches at 7 bases. Germline CDR1 SGHDN, CDR2 FVKESK. CDR3 size: 14 residues. V was clipped by 4 bases and J by 0 bases; unmatched bases: 2. CDR3 region: CASSLLAYQETQYF. CDR3 DNA sequence: TGTGCCAGCAGCCTACTAGCGTACCAAGAGACCCAGTACTTC.

A remark on this clonotype: Relative to the germline gene, one junction end is altered; a read error may explain this. The chain uses TRBV20-1 and TRBJ2-2; 10 bases are a match to TRBD1. CDR1 is DFQATT and CDR2 is SNEGSKA in the germline V gene (reference sequence). The CDR3 spans 14 residues. For the CDR3, the DNA is TGCAGTGCGCCGGGACAGGGGAACACCGGGGGGCTGTTTTTT. Its translation is CSAPGQGNTGGLFF.

The CDR3 nucleotides read TGTGCCAGCAGCGCAGGGTTACGAAACACTGAAGCTTTCTTT. Translating gives CASSAGLRNTEAFF. The chain couples TRBV27 to TRBJ1-1; possible D gene TRBD1, 5 bases. Deletions cut 6 bases from V and 2 bases from J, with 13 bases between. CDR1 is MNHEY, CDR2 SMNVEV, per germline (reference sequence). The CDR3 covers 14 residues.

The rearrangement joins TRBV3-1 to TRBJ2-2; D is unresolved. This CDR3 is 11 amino acids long. Germline CDR1 is LGHDT and CDR2 is YNNKEL (reference sequence). V was trimmed by 6 bases and J by 5 bases, leaving 4 bases between them. The CDR3 coding sequence is TGTGCCAGCAGACGTACCGGGGAGCTGTTTTTT. This encodes CASRRTGELFF.

The chain is built from TRBV9 and TRBJ2-4; TRBD2 matches 8 bases. Germline V gene lookup returns CDR1 SGDLS and CDR2 YYNGEE. Losses at the gene ends were 4 bases for V and 1 base for J; bases not matched to a gene: 4. The CDR3 totals 15 residues. CDR3 sequence reads: CASSTREGAKNIQYF. As DNA, the CDR3 is TGTGCCAGCAGCACCCGGGAGGGGGCCAAAAACATTCAGTACTTC.

V is TRBV29-1 and J is TRBJ2-1; D is unresolved. The CDR3 has 11 amino acids. Germline V gives CDR1 SQVTM, CDR2 ANQGSEA. Trimming removed 7 bases from V and 7 bases from J, with 11 bases in between. The DNA for the CDR3 is TGCAGCGCTTCCAGCCTTAATGAGCAGTTCTTC. Its protein is CSASSLNEQFF.

This chain links TRBV6-5 with TRBJ2-3, with 10 bases that match TRBD1. The CDR3 totals 14 residues. Per the germline V gene, CDR1 is MNHEY and CDR2 is SVGAGI. Trimming took 5 bases from V and 4 from J; bases not matched to a gene: 3. This chain's CDR3 is CASSGQGGADTQYF. The CDR3 DNA reads TGTGCCAGCAGTGGACAGGGGGGGGCAGATACGCAGTATTTT.

The CDR3 DNA follows: TGCAGTGCTAGAGACGCTCTACAGGGTGGCCAGCCCCAGCATTTT. It encodes CSARDALQGGQPQHF. J is TRBJ1-5 and V is TRBV20-1, with D tentatively TRBD1 (6 bases). The germline V gene encodes CDR1 DFQATT and CDR2 SNEGSKA (reference sequence). The V end was cut by 0 bases, the J end by 7 bases, with 16 bases between. The CDR3 covers 15 residues.